A single sample gave rise to the 25 T cell receptor beta chains below, sequenced in a study of T-cell memory formation after mild COVID-19. TCRdb fed the 5' RACE reads into MiXCR, producing one record per CDR3 protein. The data hold around 410,000 distinct CDR3 sequences, with less than 25% observed a single time. The sequenced sample consisted of PBMCs or a T cell subset sorted from them (not recorded which). These receptors originate from an adult woman who had mild COVID-19 (a few samples of this study predate the infection). Cell type and time point are not known.

This chain uses TRBV9 with TRBJ1-4; 7 nucleotides line up with TRBD1. J lost 8 bases, V lost 3 bases, and 7 bases had no gene match. This CDR3 has 14 residues. The germline gives CDR1 SGDLS, CDR2 YYNGEE. This CDR3 reads CASSEQGFAEKLFF. The CDR3, as DNA: TGTGCCAGCAGCGAACAGGGGTTTGCGGAAAAACTGTTTTTT.

This clonotype showed up just a few times. The chain links TRBV4-1 to TRBJ2-7, with TRBD2 matching 7 bases. Germline CDR1 reads MGHRA; CDR2 reads YSYEKL. The V gene end was trimmed by 4 bases and the J gene end by 1 base; junction bases not matched to a gene: 4. CDR3 length equals 14 residues. The CDR3 DNA is TGCGCCAGCAGCCCCCCCGGGGGGTCCTACGAGCAGTACTTC. Protein: CASSPPGGSYEQYF.

The V and J genes are TRBV4-1 and TRBJ2-6; D unresolved. CDR3 length: 18 residues. V was clipped by 4 bases and J by 0 bases, with 16 bases between them. CDR1 is MGHRA and CDR2 is YSYEKL in the germline V gene. The CDR3 sequence is CASSPGDPWSSGANVLTF. CDR3 bases: TGCGCCAGCAGCCCCGGCGACCCCTGGAGCTCTGGGGCCAACGTCCTGACTTTC.

The CDR3 coding sequence is TGCGCCAGCAGCACCTACGGGGACAGGAACACTGAAGCTTTCTTT. Translating gives CASSTYGDRNTEAFF. The chain carries TRBV5-1 and TRBJ1-1; 7 bases align to TRBD1. Germline V lookup: CDR1 SGHRS, CDR2 YFSETQ. The J segment lost 1 base and the V segment lost 4 bases, leaving 7 bases of the junction unmatched. The CDR3 sequence is 15 residues long.

This clonotype occurred a few times. The DNA for the CDR3 is TGCAGTGCTAGAGGCACAGGGGGGTTCTCCTACGAGCAGTACTTC. The encoded protein is CSARGTGGFSYEQYF. The chain employs TRBV20-1 and TRBJ2-7; 8 nucleotides match TRBD1. The CDR3 extends over 15 amino acids. In germline, CDR1 is DFQATT, CDR2 SNEGSKA (reference sequence). V shed 1 base, J shed 0 bases, and the junction held 5 bases outside the gene matches.

The chain joins TRBV20-1 to TRBJ2-1; 11 bases are shared with TRBD2. This CDR3 is 17 amino acids long. V dropped 5 bases and J dropped 8; count of bases not matched to a gene: 17. Germline CDR1 reads DFQATT; CDR2 reads SNEGSKA (reference sequence). CDR3 sequence reads: CSARHKRLAGPGDEQFF. CDR3 sequence (DNA): TGCAGTGCTCGACACAAACGACTAGCGGGGCCAGGGGATGAGCAGTTCTTC.

The chain combines TRBV7-9 with TRBJ2-5, with D possibly TRBD1 on 5 matching bases. V shed 1 base and J shed 3 bases, with 9 bases lying between them. Germline V lookup: CDR1 SEHNR, CDR2 FQNEAQ (reference sequence). This CDR3 contains 14 residues. The CDR3, as DNA: TGTGCCAGCAGCTTAGTTGTGACAGAAGAGACCCAGTACTTC. Translated, it gives CASSLVVTEETQYF.

This clonotype appeared a few times. The V gene is TRBV12-3 or TRBV12-4, the J gene TRBJ2-5, with D perhaps matching TRBD2 (6 bases). V was pared by 7 bases and J by 2 bases, with 14 bases between. The CDR3 length is 14 residues. The CDR3 DNA follows: TGTGCCAGCACCCTGGGACTCCATCAAGAGACCCAGTACTTC. Its protein is CASTLGLHQETQYF.

V usage is TRBV20-1 and J usage is TRBJ2-7; D is possibly TRBD1 or TRBD2 (5 bases each). V shed 3 bases and J shed 2 bases, with 17 bases lying between them. The germline V gene encodes CDR1 DFQATT and CDR2 SNEGSKA (reference sequence). The CDR3 contains 15 residues. In DNA form, the CDR3 reads TGCAGTGCTAGGGCAGGGTCAGGGAGCACCTACGAGCAGTACTTC. It encodes CSARAGSGSTYEQYF.

This clonotype turned up a few times. The chain employs TRBV11-2 and TRBJ2-1; 13 nucleotides agree with TRBD2. CDR3 length equals 18 residues. CDR1 SGHAT and CDR2 FQNNGV come from the germline V gene. The V and J ends lost 0 bases and 14 bases, in that order; junction bases with no gene match: 16. The CDR3 loop is CASSLELTGLAGPTVKFF. The CDR3 nucleotides read TGTGCCAGCAGCTTAGAGCTAACGGGACTAGCGGGGCCAACGGTTAAGTTCTTC.

The chain is built from TRBV7-9 and TRBJ2-1; 11 bases fit TRBD2. This CDR3 is built from 16 residues. J was trimmed by 5 bases and V by 5 bases; bases with no gene match: 8. Germline assignment: CDR1 SEHNR and CDR2 FQNEAQ (reference sequence). The CDR3 coding sequence is TGTGCCAGCAGCCTGGCCTGGGGACTAGCGGACAATGAGCAGTTCTTC. Residues: CASSLAWGLADNEQFF. Full variable domain (outside the CDR3, taken from reference TRBV7-9 and TRBJ2-1): DTGVSQNPRHKITKRGQNVTFRCDPISEHNRLYWYRQTLGQGPEFLTYFQNEAQLEKSRLLSDRFSAERPKGSFSTLEIQRTEQGDSAMYLCASSLAWGLADNEQFFGPGTRLTVL.

This clonotype came up a few times. The chain employs TRBV20-1 and TRBJ1-5, with D unclear. This CDR3 spans 15 amino acids. V was shortened by 7 bases and J by 5 bases, with 21 bases between the two germline ends. Germline values: CDR1 DFQATT, CDR2 SNEGSKA (reference sequence). The DNA of the CDR3 is TGCAGTGGAGGAGCGAGAGGGATCGGGGATCAGCCCCAGCATTTT. It specifies CSGGARGIGDQPQHF.

This clonotype was detected only a few times. This sequence joins TRBV12-3 or TRBV12-4 and TRBJ2-2; 9 bases fit TRBD2. Germline trimming cut 6 bases from V and 2 bases from J; bases unmatched to any gene: 10. The CDR3 is 17 residues long. The CDR3 sequence is CASRWGWTSVNTGELFF. For the CDR3, the DNA is TGTGCCAGCAGATGGGGATGGACTAGCGTCAACACCGGGGAGCTGTTTTTT.

This clonotype was observed at least ten times. The gene calls are TRBV2 and TRBJ2-1, with D tentatively TRBD2 (5 bases). V lost 2 bases and J lost 5, with 13 bases in between. CDR1 SNHLY and CDR2 FYNNEI come from the germline V gene. The CDR3 spans 15 residues. The CDR3 bases are TGTGCCAGCAGTGAATCCCTAGCATCTAACAATGAGCAGTTCTTC. Its translation is CASSESLASNNEQFF.

This clonotype was seen a handful of times. The chain links TRBV12-3 or TRBV12-4 to TRBJ2-1; a possible D gene is TRBD2 (5 bases). This CDR3 spans 15 amino acids. The V end was cut by 4 bases, the J end by 0 bases, with 10 bases between. CDR3 DNA sequence: TGTGCCAGCAGTTCAGACTATCCCTCCTACAATGAGCAGTTCTTC. It codes for CASSSDYPSYNEQFF.

The chain recombines TRBV12-3 or TRBV12-4 with TRBJ1-2; 8 bases match TRBD1. The CDR3 consists of 13 residues. V lost 5 bases to trimming and J lost 8 bases; unmatched junction nucleotides: 7. The CDR3 is CASSLGQGRGYTF. CDR3 DNA sequence: TGTGCCAGCAGTCTCGGACAGGGTCGGGGCTACACCTTC.

The J gene is TRBJ2-7, the V gene TRBV6-2 or TRBV6-3; D not resolved. This CDR3 region has 11 residues. Germline lookup yields CDR1 MNHEY and CDR2 SVGEGT. V was cut by 6 bases and J by 6 bases, with 9 bases left in between. The DNA of the CDR3 is TGTGCCAGCAGAGACGGGCCCGAGCAGTACTTC. This codes for CASRDGPEQYF.

This clonotype was counted a few times. J is TRBJ1-1 and V is TRBV5-1; perhaps TRBD1 as D (6 bases). The CDR3 consists of 15 residues. V lost 4 bases to trimming and J lost 0 bases, with 13 bases between them. The V gene's germline CDR1 is SGHRS and CDR2 YFSETQ. The DNA for the CDR3 is TGCGCCAGCAGCCACCCGGACAGAATGAACACTGAAGCTTTCTTT. Amino acid sequence: CASSHPDRMNTEAFF.

The J gene is TRBJ1-5, the V gene TRBV4-2; possibly TRBD1 for D (6 bases). V shed 0 bases and J shed 7 bases, with 10 bases lying between them. The CDR3 contains 14 residues. Germline assignment: CDR1 LGHNA and CDR2 YNFKEQ. The CDR3 spells CASSQESGVQPQHF. In nucleotides, the CDR3 is TGTGCCAGCAGCCAAGAGTCAGGGGTCCAGCCCCAGCATTTT.

This clonotype has a handful of counts. The V gene is TRBV6-5, the J gene TRBJ2-3, with TRBD2 matching 11 bases. This CDR3 region has 17 residues. V dropped 8 bases and J dropped 6; count of bases not matched to a gene: 16. Germline CDR1 is MNHEY and CDR2 is SVGAGI. The CDR3 is CASGPTGTSGFVDTQYF. In nucleotides, the CDR3 is TGTGCCAGCGGCCCCACCGGGACTAGCGGCTTTGTTGATACGCAGTATTTT.

V usage is TRBV6-5 and J usage is TRBJ2-1; no clear D gene. Germline assignment: CDR1 MNHEY and CDR2 SVGAGI. This CDR3 contains 13 residues. V was clipped by 7 bases and J by 3 bases, with 10 bases between them. CDR3 coding DNA: TGTGCCAGCAAATCATCTCTCTACAATGAGCAGTTCTTC. Its protein is CASKSSLYNEQFF.

The rearrangement joins TRBV5-1 to TRBJ2-2, with no clear D. The CDR3 contains 13 residues. Trimming took 3 bases from V and 4 from J, leaving 7 bases between them. The germline V gene encodes CDR1 SGHRS and CDR2 YFSETQ. The CDR3 region is CASSSGFTGELFF. CDR3 nucleotides: TGCGCCAGCAGCTCCGGATTCACCGGGGAGCTGTTTTTT.

The CDR3 region has the DNA TGCAGTGCTAGAGATAGGGTAGCGGGGGGGCACGAGCAGTTCTTC. It codes for CSARDRVAGGHEQFF. The rearrangement links TRBV20-1 to TRBJ2-1, with TRBD2 matching 11 bases. The CDR3 sequence is 15 residues long. V was clipped by 0 bases and J by 10 bases; unmatched bases: 8. From germline, CDR1 is DFQATT and CDR2 SNEGSKA (reference sequence).

This clonotype was counted many times. The V gene is TRBV3-1, the J gene TRBJ2-1, with D unresolved. There are 18 residues in the CDR3. Germline V gives CDR1 LGHDT, CDR2 YNNKEL (reference sequence). V dropped 0 bases and J dropped 0 bases, with 15 bases sitting between them. Here the CDR3 reads CASSQDLASVLSYNEQFF. The CDR3 bases are TGTGCCAGCAGCCAAGATTTGGCCTCAGTACTCTCCTACAATGAGCAGTTCTTC.

The chain links TRBV29-1 to TRBJ1-2; D perhaps matches TRBD1 (5 bases). V lost 6 bases and J 2 bases, leaving 10 bases between the germline ends. This CDR3 comprises 12 residues. Germline V CDR1 and CDR2: SQVTM, ANQGSEA. As DNA, the CDR3 is TGCAGCGTGGGGGGGACCAACTATGGCTACACCTTC. Protein: CSVGGTNYGYTF.